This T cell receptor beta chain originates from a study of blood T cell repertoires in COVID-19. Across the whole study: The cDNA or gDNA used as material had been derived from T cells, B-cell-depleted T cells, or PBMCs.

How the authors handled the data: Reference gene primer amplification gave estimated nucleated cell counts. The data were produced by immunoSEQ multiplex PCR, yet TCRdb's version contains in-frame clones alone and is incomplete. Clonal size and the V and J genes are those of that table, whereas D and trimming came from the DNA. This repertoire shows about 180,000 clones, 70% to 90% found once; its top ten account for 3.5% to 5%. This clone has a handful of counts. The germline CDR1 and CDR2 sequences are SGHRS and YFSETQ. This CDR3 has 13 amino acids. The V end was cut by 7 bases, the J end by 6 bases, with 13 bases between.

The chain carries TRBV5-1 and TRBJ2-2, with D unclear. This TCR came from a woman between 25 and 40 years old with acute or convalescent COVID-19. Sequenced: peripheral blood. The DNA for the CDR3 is TGCGCCAGCGCTTGGGCGAGCTCCGGGGAGCTGTTTTTT. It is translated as CASAWASSGELFF.